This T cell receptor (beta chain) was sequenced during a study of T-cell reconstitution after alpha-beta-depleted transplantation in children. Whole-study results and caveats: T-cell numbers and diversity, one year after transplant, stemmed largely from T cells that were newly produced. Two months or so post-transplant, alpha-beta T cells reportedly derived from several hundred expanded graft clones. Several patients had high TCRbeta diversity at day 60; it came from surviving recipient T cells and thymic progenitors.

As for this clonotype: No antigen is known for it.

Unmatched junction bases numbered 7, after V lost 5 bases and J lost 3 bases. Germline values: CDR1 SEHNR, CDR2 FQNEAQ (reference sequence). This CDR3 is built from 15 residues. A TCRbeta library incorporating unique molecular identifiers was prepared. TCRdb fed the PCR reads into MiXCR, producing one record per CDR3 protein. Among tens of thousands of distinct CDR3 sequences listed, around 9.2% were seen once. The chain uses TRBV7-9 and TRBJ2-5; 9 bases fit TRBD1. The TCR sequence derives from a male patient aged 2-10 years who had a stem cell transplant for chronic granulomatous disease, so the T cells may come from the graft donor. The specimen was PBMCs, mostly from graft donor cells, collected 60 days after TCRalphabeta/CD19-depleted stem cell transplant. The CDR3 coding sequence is TGTGCCAGCAGCGCTCCCGGGACAGGGAAAGAGACCCAGTACTTC. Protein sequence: CASSAPGTGKETQYF.